Listed below are T cell receptor beta chains from one sample, sequenced in a study of blood T cell repertoires in COVID-19. Profiled with immunoSEQ multiplex PCR; TCRdb holds only in-frame clones, not every one. The sample has roughly 99,000 clones, about 91% seen once. The specimen was peripheral blood. The origin of the receptors is a man aged 50-60 years with COVID-19, enrolled during active disease. CDR3s include the opening cysteine and the closing phenylalanine or tryptophan.

V: TRBV9; J: TRBJ1-2; CDR3: CASSVATGQGAPTF
V: TRBV6-1; J: TRBJ2-2; CDR3: CASSGPAGGYTGELFF
V: TRBV7-3; J: TRBJ2-5; CDR3: CASSAGTGWQETQYF
V: TRBV5-1; J: TRBJ2-1; CDR3: CASSLAGGISYNEQFF
V: TRBV30; J: TRBJ1-1; CDR3: CAWSVRGYTEAFF
V: TRBV4-2; J: TRBJ2-3; CDR3: CASSQDTGLASLDTQYF
V: TRBV14; J: TRBJ1-1; CDR3: CASSQDGHLLNTEAFF
V: TRBV7-3; J: TRBJ2-1; CDR3: CASSLASGGRSSYNEQFF
V: TRBV5-1; J: TRBJ2-5; CDR3: CASSLMASAPPEYF
V: TRBV20-1; J: TRBJ1-1; CDR3: CSATHSTEAFF
V: TRBV6-2/TRBV6-3; J: TRBJ1-2; CDR3: CASSLESNYGYTF
V: TRBV7-9; J: TRBJ1-2; CDR3: CASRPDRGVGYGYTF
V: TRBV6-5; J: TRBJ1-4; CDR3: CASSPPRTRGEKLFF
V: TRBV6-5; J: TRBJ2-7; CDR3: CASSYQLRGSSYEQYF
V: TRBV18; J: TRBJ1-4; CDR3: CASSGAFIDEKLFF
V: TRBV24-1; J: TRBJ2-3; CDR3: CAVGAGTDTQYF
V: TRBV7-9; J: TRBJ2-3; CDR3: CASSLELAGGSTDTQYF
V: TRBV11-2; J: TRBJ1-1; CDR3: CASSWRTGIFVEAFF
V: TRBV6-5; J: TRBJ1-2; CDR3: CASVRDRGDGHGYTF
V: TRBV7-9; J: TRBJ1-1; CDR3: CASSLESGEAFF
V: TRBV2; J: TRBJ2-7; CDR3: CASSVDRVLEQYF
V: TRBV2; J: TRBJ1-1; CDR3: CASVGRGQGEAFF
V: TRBV4-1; J: TRBJ2-1; CDR3: CASSQDGLLNEQFF
V: TRBV29-1; J: TRBJ2-7; CDR3: CSATGTGYYEQYF
V: TRBV19; J: TRBJ1-2; CDR3: CASSDQDRELFYGYTF
V: TRBV6-5; J: TRBJ2-6; CDR3: CASSYKEVLGANVLTF
V: TRBV9; J: TRBJ1-1; CDR3: CASSVDQGTNTEAFF
V: TRBV19; J: TRBJ2-4; CDR3: CASSIVLAGGAKNIQYF
V: TRBV14; J: TRBJ2-7; CDR3: CASSQVATSGEQYF
V: TRBV2; J: TRBJ1-6; CDR3: CASSEARDRDSSPLHF
V: TRBV5-1; J: TRBJ2-1; CDR3: CASSLEGVSYNEQFF
V: TRBV2; J: TRBJ2-2; CDR3: CASVGTGNTGELFF